This T cell receptor (beta chain) stems from a study of resident and recirculating memory T cells in vitiligo. Across the whole study: Epidermis came from shave biopsies of lesional and nonlesional sites, plus PBMCs.

General study points: No single dominant TCR clone appeared; lesion clonality varied. Non-conserved TCRs across sites and patients suggested distinct clones per lesion.

The CDR3 sequence is 14 residues long. CDR1 and CDR2 (germline): MGHRA, YSYEKL. The germline V and J ends were trimmed by 0 bases and 6 bases, with 12 bases remaining between them. Clones were read by immunoSEQ multiplex PCR, and TCRdb kept only the in-frame ones, dropping some. The sample lists 70,000 or so clones, 90% to 95% occurring once. As regards this clone: The antigen remains unidentified.

This clonotype was sampled from a male donor with vitiligo. The chain is built from TRBV4-1 and TRBJ2-7; possibly TRBD2 for D (5 bases). Material: blood. The CDR3 sequence: CASSQEEPRGEQYF. CDR3 bases: TGCGCCAGCAGCCAAGAGGAGCCCCGGGGCGAGCAGTACTTC.